The 31 T cell receptor beta chains below all came from one sample that was sequenced in a study of shared clonotypes between healthy human individuals. The table came from immunoSEQ multiplex PCR; TCRdb's copy has only in-frame clones and leaves some out. The repertoire consists of some 490,000 clones, with around 73% occurring once and the leading ten covering approximately 12%. Source material: PBMCs. These receptors originate from a woman in her thirties or forties in good health. Some clones in this sample may be carry-over from other donors' samples.

This chain uses TRBV6-1 with TRBJ1-1; D remains unclear. The CDR3 sequence is 13 residues long. Germline V CDR1 and CDR2: MNHNS, SASEGT. V was clipped by 5 bases and J by 0 bases, with 7 bases between them. The CDR3 sequence: CASSRRMNTEAFF. CDR3 DNA sequence: TGTGCCAGCAGTCGTCGTATGAACACTGAAGCTTTCTTT.

The V call is TRBV18, the J call TRBJ1-1; D may be TRBD1 (5 bases). V lost 5 bases and J 7 bases, leaving 11 bases between the germline ends. The CDR3 extends over 12 amino acids. Per the germline V gene, CDR1 is KGHSH and CDR2 is LQKENI. The CDR3 protein is CASSSDSYEAFF. The CDR3 coding sequence is TGTGCCAGCTCATCCGACAGTTATGAAGCTTTCTTT.

The rearrangement uses TRBV10-2 and TRBJ1-5, with 10 bases matching TRBD1. The CDR3 runs 13 residues. Per germline, CDR1 WSHSY and CDR2 SAAADI. V shed 8 bases, J shed 7 bases, and the junction held 5 bases outside the gene matches. CDR3 sequence: CASLLDRGQPQHF. The CDR3 region has the DNA TGCGCCAGCCTACTGGACAGGGGGCAGCCCCAGCATTTT.

As concerns this clone: It may be a read error: a sequence one base away is much more abundant. V usage is TRBV11-2 and J usage is TRBJ1-4; unclear D gene. In germline, CDR1 is SGHAT, CDR2 FQNNGV. Trimming stripped 8 bases from V and 12 bases from J, with 16 bases between. The CDR3 length is 12 residues. CDR3 in amino acids: CASGLVYEELFF. CDR3 DNA: TGTGCCAGCGGCCTAGTTTACGAAGAACTGTTTTTT.

V and J are TRBV7-2 and TRBJ2-7, with 7 nucleotides matching TRBD2. Per germline, CDR1 SGHTA and CDR2 FQGNSA. The CDR3 loop spans 13 amino acids. The J segment lost 6 bases and the V segment lost 1 base, leaving 3 bases of the junction unmatched. CDR3 sequence reads: CASSLVAGREQYF. The CDR3 nucleotides are TGTGCCAGCAGCTTAGTAGCGGGCCGCGAGCAGTACTTC.

This rearrangement joins TRBV5-1 to TRBJ2-2; TRBD2 is a possible D gene (6 bases). The CDR3 contains 15 residues. Trimming took off 0 bases at V and 4 bases at J, with 10 bases between the two ends. Germline V lookup: CDR1 SGHRS, CDR2 YFSETQ. CDR3 protein: CASSLDRRGTGELFF. The CDR3 nucleotides are TGCGCCAGCAGCTTGGACAGGCGGGGCACCGGGGAGCTGTTTTTT.

In the case of this clone: The sample carries other DNA sequences with the same CDR3. The J gene is TRBJ1-2, the V gene TRBV5-1; TRBD1 aligns across 12 bases. Germline CDR1 and CDR2: SGHRS and YFSETQ. V was clipped by 0 bases and J by 4 bases; unmatched bases: 1. This CDR3 spans 15 amino acids. The CDR3 loop reads CASSLAGQGAYGYTF. The CDR3 coding sequence is TGCGCCAGCAGCTTGGCGGGACAGGGGGCCTATGGCTACACCTTC.

There are a few counts of this clone. V is TRBV30 and J is TRBJ1-1; no firm D call. The V end lost 5 bases, the J end lost 7 bases, and 11 bases lay between the germline ends. The CDR3 runs to 11 residues. Germline CDR1 GTSNPN, CDR2 SVGIG (reference sequence). DNA for the CDR3: TGTGCCTGGCAGTTGAGGAGTGAAGCTTTCTTT. Translation gives CAWQLRSEAFF.

CDR3 protein: CASSRTGRDIQYF. The CDR3 DNA follows: TGTGCCAGCAGTCGTACAGGGAGGGACATTCAGTACTTC. The chain carries TRBV28 and TRBJ2-4; D may be TRBD2 (7 bases). The CDR3 consists of 13 residues. Germline CDR1 MDHEN, CDR2 SYDVKM. V was trimmed by 5 bases and J by 8 bases, leaving 13 bases between them.

This clone was picked up a small number of times. The chain recombines TRBV5-8 with TRBJ2-1; D is unresolved. In germline, CDR1 is SGHTS, CDR2 YDEGEE. The CDR3 consists of 13 residues. V was pared by 6 bases and J by 8 bases, with 15 bases between. The CDR3 loop is CASTTWRRDEQFF. Here the CDR3 DNA reads TGTGCCAGCACCACGTGGCGCCGGGATGAGCAGTTCTTC.

V is TRBV5-4 and J is TRBJ2-5, with 10 bases aligning to TRBD2. CDR3 length equals 16 residues. The trim removed 3 bases at V and 5 bases at J, leaving 10 bases unmatched. From germline, CDR1 is SGHNT and CDR2 YYREEE (reference sequence). The CDR3 reads CASSSPSGSGWETQYF. The DNA for the CDR3 is TGTGCCAGCAGCTCACCTAGCGGGAGCGGTTGGGAGACCCAGTACTTC.

This clone was counted only a few times. The chain links TRBV4-2 to TRBJ2-1; 7 nucleotides match TRBD2. Germline CDR1 reads LGHNA; CDR2 reads YNFKEQ. The CDR3 runs 15 residues. The V segment lost 0 bases and the J segment 5 bases; nucleotides outside the gene matches: 4. The CDR3 loop is CASSQDASGDNEQFF. The CDR3 nucleotides read TGTGCCAGCAGCCAAGACGCTAGCGGAGACAATGAGCAGTTCTTC.

This sequence joins TRBV30 and TRBJ2-1, with TRBD2 identical over 10 bases. With 7 bases clipped from V and 8 bases from J, the junction kept 8 bases outside the gene matches. Germline CDR1 and CDR2: GTSNPN and SVGIG (reference sequence). The CDR3 covers 13 residues. In nucleotides, the CDR3 is TGTGCCTCCGGGGGGCTAGCGGGAGATGAGCAGTTCTTC. Its protein product is CASGGLAGDEQFF.

In its sample, this clone was seen a few times. The chain carries TRBV18 and TRBJ2-3; D is uncertain. Deletions cut 6 bases from V and 0 bases from J, with 7 bases between. Germline CDR1 KGHSH, CDR2 LQKENI. This CDR3 contains 13 residues. CDR3 bases: TGTGCCAGCTCGGCATCTAGCACAGATACGCAGTATTTT. This codes for CASSASSTDTQYF.

CDR3 sequence: CASSFRTSGHNEQFF. The CDR3 bases are TGTGCCAGCAGCTTCAGAACTAGCGGACACAATGAGCAGTTCTTC. The chain links TRBV27 to TRBJ2-1, with 8 bases fitting TRBD2. V lost 6 bases and J lost 5; bases outside the gene matches: 9. Germline CDR1 MNHEY, CDR2 SMNVEV (reference sequence). The CDR3 runs to 15 residues.

This chain joins TRBV28 and TRBJ1-1; no clear D. Germline CDR1 reads MDHEN; CDR2 reads SYDVKM. V lost 4 bases and J lost 2, with 17 bases in between. The CDR3 extends over 16 amino acids. The CDR3 protein is CASSSSPWGFNTEAFF. The CDR3 DNA sequence: TGTGCCAGCAGTTCCTCCCCTTGGGGATTCAACACTGAAGCTTTCTTT.

This chain connects TRBV29-1 to TRBJ1-2; D is undetermined. CDR3 length: 12 amino acids. CDR1 and CDR2 from the germline V gene are SQVTM and ANQGSEA. The ends were cut back, 4 bases at V and 0 bases at J, with 6 bases in the middle. The CDR3 here is CSVGFSNYGYTF. Written as DNA, the CDR3 is TGCAGCGTTGGTTTTTCTAACTATGGCTACACCTTC. Based on the CDR3 plus reference TRBV29-1 and TRBJ1-2, the full variable domain is SAVISQKPSRDICQRGTSLTIQCQVDSQVTMMFWYRQQPGQSLTLIATANQGSEATYESGFVIDKFPISRPNLTFSTLTVSNMSPEDSSIYLCSVGFSNYGYTFGSGTRLTVV.

J is TRBJ1-2 and V is TRBV2; D is ambiguous. Deletions cut 0 bases from V and 2 bases from J, with 7 bases between. Germline V gene lookup returns CDR1 SNHLY and CDR2 FYNNEI. CDR3 length equals 14 residues. This CDR3 is CASSEARRNYGYTF. Written as DNA, the CDR3 is TGTGCCAGCAGTGAAGCTAGACGGAACTATGGCTACACCTTC.

V gene TRBV6-5 combines with J gene TRBJ2-7, with D possibly being TRBD1 (6 bases). V was trimmed by 5 bases and J by 1 base, leaving 15 bases between them. CDR3 length: 15 residues. The V gene's germline CDR1 is MNHEY and CDR2 SVGAGI. The DNA of the CDR3 is TGTGCCAGCAGTGTAAGACAGGACCCTTCCTACGAGCAGTACTTC. Translating it yields CASSVRQDPSYEQYF.

The chain joins TRBV5-1 to TRBJ2-5; possibly TRBD1 for D (6 bases). The CDR3 contains 13 residues. V shed 6 bases and J shed 3 bases, with 12 bases lying between them. In germline, CDR1 is SGHRS, CDR2 YFSETQ. The CDR3 sequence: CASKQGGKETQYF. Here the CDR3 DNA reads TGCGCCAGCAAACAGGGTGGTAAAGAGACCCAGTACTTC. The full variable domain, in which reference TRBV5-1 and TRBJ2-5 provide the parts outside the CDR3, is KAGVTQTPRYLIKTRGQQVTLSCSPISGHRSVSWYQQTPGQGLQFLFEYFSETQRNKGNFPGRFSGRQFSNSRSEMNVSTLELGDSALYLCASKQGGKETQYFGPGTRLLVL.

The chain joins TRBV6-5 to TRBJ2-7, with 11 bases lining up with TRBD2. Germline V CDR1 and CDR2: MNHEY, SVGAGI. V lost 5 bases, J lost 5 bases, and 8 bases stayed unmatched. The CDR3 totals 15 residues. The CDR3 region has the DNA TGTGCCAGCAGTCCTACTAGCGGGAGTAGCAACGAGCAGTACTTC. The encoded protein is CASSPTSGSSNEQYF.

This rearrangement joins TRBV28 to TRBJ1-5, with D tentatively TRBD1 (5 bases). Germline CDR1 and CDR2: MDHEN and SYDVKM. The CDR3 is 12 amino acids. V was trimmed by 7 bases and J by 11 bases, leaving 15 bases between them. CDR3 sequence reads: CASNHDSFTQHF. DNA for the CDR3: TGTGCCAGCAACCACGACAGTTTCACCCAGCATTTT.

V gene TRBV21-1 combines with J gene TRBJ2-2; the D call of TRBD2 is as the table states it, not checked on the DNA. TRBV21-1 is termed a pseudogene. The CDR3 covers 17 residues. DNA of the CDR3: TGTGCCAGCAGTTGCGAGCGGGAGGGCCGGGTCACCGGGGAGCTGTTTTTT. Translated, it gives CASSCEREGRVTGELFF.

The chain is built from TRBV6-5 and TRBJ1-2; 10 nucleotides agree with TRBD1. Germline-derived CDR1 and CDR2 are MNHEY and SVGAGI. J gave up 5 bases and V 6 bases, and 6 bases lay outside the gene matches. The CDR3 contains 14 residues. CDR3: CASRPRDRGYGYTF. DNA of the CDR3: TGTGCCAGCAGACCACGGGACAGGGGTTATGGCTACACCTTC.

The rearrangement links TRBV28 to TRBJ2-5; 9 nucleotides agree with TRBD2. V dropped 3 bases and J dropped 1; count of bases not matched to a gene: 9. Germline V gene data show CDR1 as MDHEN and CDR2 as SYDVKM. The CDR3 runs 17 residues. CDR3 bases: TGTGCCAGCAGTTTCGGGCGGGAGGGCCCGGGCCAAGAGACCCAGTACTTC. Encoded protein: CASSFGREGPGQETQYF.

V usage is TRBV25-1 and J usage is TRBJ2-3; 12 nucleotides line up with TRBD2. The CDR3 length is 14 residues. From germline, CDR1 is MGHDK and CDR2 SYGVNS. The J segment lost 7 bases and the V segment lost 7 bases, leaving 6 bases of the junction unmatched. CDR3 in DNA: TGTGCCAGCACGACTAGCGGGAGATCACATACGCAGTATTTT. It is translated as CASTTSGRSHTQYF.

In DNA, the CDR3 is TGTGCCAGCAGCGCCTGGCAATTGCGGGAGCCGGAGGACGAGCAGTACTTC. This translates into CASSAWQLREPEDEQYF. The chain couples TRBV5-6 to TRBJ2-5; 7 bases align to TRBD2. The DNA end is a closer match to TRBJ2-7, so the J assignment may be wrong. The germline V gene encodes CDR1 SGHDT and CDR2 YYEEEE. The CDR3 extends over 17 amino acids.

V is TRBV19 and J is TRBJ2-3, with 9 bases matching TRBD2. Unmatched junction bases numbered 2, after V lost 4 bases and J lost 0 bases. This CDR3 has 15 amino acids. Germline V lookup: CDR1 LNHDA, CDR2 SQIVND (reference sequence). The DNA of the CDR3 is TGTGCCAGTAGTAAACTAGCGGGCAGCACAGATACGCAGTATTTT. It codes for CASSKLAGSTDTQYF.

The chain carries TRBV10-1 and TRBJ2-5, with TRBD2 matching 12 bases. The CDR3 totals 15 residues. Germline CDR1 is WNHNN and CDR2 is SYGVQD (reference sequence). V lost 2 bases to trimming and J lost 2 bases; unmatched junction nucleotides: 0. The CDR3 nucleotides read TGCGCCAGCAGTGAGGGACTAGCGGGACAAGAGACCCAGTACTTC. It yields the protein CASSEGLAGQETQYF.

Concerning this clone: This CDR3 is also generated by other DNA sequences in the sample. The genes are TRBV5-1 and TRBJ2-7; D is uncertain. V was pared by 7 bases and J by 5 bases, with 10 bases between. Germline V gene lookup returns CDR1 SGHRS and CDR2 YFSETQ. The CDR3 spans 11 residues. In DNA form, the CDR3 reads TGCGCCAGCTCAGTCCTGAACGAGCAGTACTTC. As protein: CASSVLNEQYF. The full variable domain, completed using reference TRBV5-1 and TRBJ2-7, is KAGVTQTPRYLIKTRGQQVTLSCSPISGHRSVSWYQQTPGQGLQFLFEYFSETQRNKGNFPGRFSGRQFSNSRSEMNVSTLELGDSALYLCASSVLNEQYFGPGTRLTVT.

The chain joins TRBV7-9 to TRBJ2-1; 13 bases line up with TRBD2. V shed 5 bases and J 8 bases; nucleotides not matched to a gene: 6. CDR3 size: 15 residues. CDR1 and CDR2 from the germline V gene are SEHNR and FQNEAQ (reference sequence). The CDR3 DNA is TGTGCCAGCAGCCCCGGACTAGCGGGAGAGCATGAGCAGTTCTTC. Residues: CASSPGLAGEHEQFF.